This entry lists 17 T cell receptor beta chains sequenced from one sample in a study of shared clonotypes between healthy human individuals. Clones were read by immunoSEQ multiplex PCR, and TCRdb kept only the in-frame ones, dropping some. The profile covers roughly 2.2 million clones, with about 90% appearing a single time and approximately 0.39% taken by the ten largest. Sequenced sample: naive CD4+ T cells from PBMCs. Subset indicated: CD45RA+ positively selected. The origin of the receptors is a man in his late teens or twenties in good health. Some clones in this sample may be carry-over from other donors' samples.

Comment on this clone: Other DNA sequences in this specimen translate into the identical CDR3. This chain connects TRBV27 to TRBJ1-2; perhaps TRBD1 as D (5 bases). Germline V gene lookup returns CDR1 MNHEY and CDR2 SMNVEV (reference sequence). The CDR3 extends over 12 amino acids. Trimming removed 2 bases at V and 6 bases at J, with 7 bases between. CDR3 region: CASSLRGDGYTF. Written as DNA, the CDR3 is TGTGCCAGCAGTTTAAGGGGCGATGGCTACACCTTC.

The rearrangement uses TRBV7-3 and TRBJ2-5; D not resolved. The V gene's germline CDR1 is SGHTA and CDR2 FQGTGA. CDR3 length: 12 amino acids. Trimming removed 3 bases from V and 7 bases from J, with 9 bases in between. CDR3 sequence: CASSFPTGTQYF. For the CDR3, the DNA is TGTGCCAGCAGCTTCCCCACCGGGACCCAGTACTTC.

V and J are TRBV23-1 and TRBJ2-3; 12 nucleotides line up with TRBD2. TRBV23-1 is treated as an ORF (open reading frame) with a function not yet certain. The CDR3 totals 20 residues. With 4 bases clipped from V and 1 base from J, the junction kept 15 bases outside the gene matches. In DNA, the CDR3 is TGCGCCAGCAGTCGCCTAACGCGGACTAGCGGGATAGGCGGCACAGATACGCAGTATTTT. It specifies CASSRLTRTSGIGGTDTQYF.

The chain combines TRBV29-1 with TRBJ2-1; 12 bases align to TRBD2. The CDR3 runs 17 residues. J was trimmed by 6 bases and V by 6 bases; bases with no gene match: 15. Looked up from germline, CDR1 is SQVTM and CDR2 is ANQGSEA. The DNA for the CDR3 is TGCAGCGTCGACAATCGGCTAGCGGGAGGGCCGGGCAATGAGCAGTTCTTC. This codes for CSVDNRLAGGPGNEQFF.

V is TRBV7-8 and J is TRBJ2-1; D gene uncertain. The CDR3 sequence is 11 residues long. V was trimmed by 5 bases and J by 6 bases, leaving 5 bases between them. CDR1 SGHVS and CDR2 FQNEAQ come from the germline V gene. The CDR3 is CASSIFNEQFF. DNA for the CDR3: TGTGCCAGCAGCATATTCAATGAGCAGTTCTTC.

The V call is TRBV7-2, the J call TRBJ2-6; a possible D gene is TRBD2 (7 bases). CDR3 length: 19 amino acids. Per germline, CDR1 SGHTA and CDR2 FQGNSA. With 5 bases removed from V and 0 bases from J, the gap between germline ends came to 20 bases. The DNA of the CDR3 is TGTGCCAGCAGCCCGTTTGGTACAGGGAGGGGCTCTGGGGCCAACGTCCTGACTTTC. It translates to CASSPFGTGRGSGANVLTF.

The J gene is TRBJ2-1, the V gene TRBV10-3; D is perhaps TRBD2 (6 bases). Trimming stripped 1 base from V and 2 bases from J, with 12 bases between. This CDR3 comprises 16 residues. CDR1 is ENHRY and CDR2 is SYGVKD in the germline V gene. CDR3 nucleotide sequence: TGTGCCATCAGTGAGTGGACTGGAGGGGCCTACAATGAGCAGTTCTTC. Residues: CAISEWTGGAYNEQFF.

V and J are TRBV4-1 and TRBJ1-1; D perhaps matches TRBD1 (5 bases). V was cut by 0 bases and J by 3 bases, with 17 bases left in between. Germline assignment: CDR1 MGHRA and CDR2 YSYEKL. The CDR3 loop spans 17 amino acids. The CDR3 loop is CASSQDKGPFWDTEAFF. As DNA, the CDR3 is TGCGCCAGCAGCCAAGATAAGGGACCCTTTTGGGACACTGAAGCTTTCTTT.

This chain connects TRBV7-2 to TRBJ1-4; unclear D gene. Deletions cut 4 bases from V and 6 bases from J, with 15 bases between. Germline V gene data show CDR1 as SGHTA and CDR2 as FQGNSA. This CDR3 region has 15 residues. CDR3 sequence: CASSYRLLRDEKLFF. The CDR3, as DNA: TGTGCCAGCAGCTACCGACTCCTTCGCGATGAAAAACTGTTTTTT.

Turning to this clone: Other DNA sequences within the sample encode an identical CDR3. The genes are TRBV5-4 and TRBJ1-5; possible D gene TRBD1, 5 bases. The V end lost 1 base, the J end lost 1 base, and 6 bases lay between the germline ends. CDR3 length: 14 residues. Germline CDR1 reads SGHNT; CDR2 reads YYREEE (reference sequence). CDR3 in DNA: TGTGCCAGCAGCTTGAGGGGCAGCAATCAGCCCCAGCATTTT. Amino acids: CASSLRGSNQPQHF.

Here the CDR3 reads CASMSSGEEQFF. CDR3 DNA sequence: TGTGCCAGCATGTCTAGCGGGGAAGAGCAGTTCTTC. V usage is TRBV28 and J usage is TRBJ2-1, with 9 bases identical to TRBD2. V dropped 7 bases and J dropped 10; count of bases not matched to a gene: 5. The CDR3 covers 12 residues. Germline V lookup: CDR1 MDHEN, CDR2 SYDVKM.

This chain links TRBV9 with TRBJ2-7; the D is unclear. The V end lost 4 bases, the J end lost 2 bases, and 13 bases lay between the germline ends. This CDR3 region has 14 residues. Germline V CDR1 and CDR2: SGDLS, YYNGEE. The CDR3 reads CASSQKDRAYEQYF. The CDR3 coding sequence is TGTGCCAGCAGCCAGAAGGACCGGGCCTACGAGCAGTACTTC.

The chain joins TRBV10-3 to TRBJ1-3; D not resolved. The V end lost 4 bases, the J end lost 0 bases, and 13 bases lay between the germline ends. This CDR3 is built from 16 residues. Germline V gene lookup returns CDR1 ENHRY and CDR2 SYGVKD. This CDR3 is CAISASGGYSGNTIYF. As DNA, the CDR3 is TGTGCCATCAGTGCCTCGGGCGGATACTCTGGAAACACCATATATTTT.

The gene calls are TRBV5-1 and TRBJ1-1, with D hard to call. V dropped 0 bases and J dropped 8 bases, with 14 bases sitting between them. From germline, CDR1 is SGHRS and CDR2 YFSETQ. The CDR3 length is 14 residues. The DNA for the CDR3 is TGCGCCAGCAGCTTGGAGGGCACATATCAAGAAGCTTTCTTT. Its translation: CASSLEGTYQEAFF.

The chain couples TRBV29-1 to TRBJ2-1; 15 nucleotides line up with TRBD2. Germline CDR1 reads SQVTM; CDR2 reads ANQGSEA. The junction had 14 bases not matched to a gene; V was cut back by 3 bases and J by 2 bases. The CDR3 loop spans 20 amino acids. The chain's CDR3 is CSVEKGLGLAGGLAYNEQFF. The CDR3 region has the DNA TGCAGCGTTGAGAAGGGATTAGGACTAGCGGGAGGGCTGGCCTACAATGAGCAGTTCTTC.

The chain is built from TRBV10-3 and TRBJ2-1; perhaps D is TRBD1 or TRBD2 (5 bases each). The length of the CDR3 is 13 residues. Trimming cost V 11 bases and J 0 bases, with 11 bases left between them. Germline V lookup: CDR1 ENHRY, CDR2 SYGVKD. The DNA for the CDR3 is TGTGCCGGTCAGGGAGACTCCTACAATGAGCAGTTCTTC. Translation: CAGQGDSYNEQFF.

The chain is built from TRBV27 and TRBJ2-7; 8 bases agree with TRBD2. The CDR3 contains 15 residues. The ends lost 6 bases at V and 1 base at J; junction bases unmatched: 8. Germline values: CDR1 MNHEY, CDR2 SMNVEV (reference sequence). The CDR3 protein is CASSQTSARSYEQYF. The CDR3 nucleotides are TGTGCCAGCAGCCAGACTAGCGCCCGATCCTACGAGCAGTACTTC.